This T cell receptor beta chain was retrieved from a study of T cell responses to AZD1222 COVID-19 vaccine. Study conclusions and caveats: In the spike-specific TCR repertoire, nearly half reportedly target unmutated variant regions. Two AZD1222 doses significantly raised spike-specific TCR breadth and depth over controls.

TCRdb's copy holds only in-frame clones and misses some; the assay was immunoSEQ multiplex PCR. Among around 140,000 clones listed, around 90% were seen once. CDR3 length: 13 amino acids. The germline V gene has CDR1 SGHNT and CDR2 YENEEA. With 3 bases removed from V and 1 base from J, the gap between germline ends came to 4 bases. About this clone: Its antigen is currently unknown. At the DNA level, this CDR3 is encoded by other sequences in the same sample as well.

The material sequenced was peripheral blood, taken 28 days after the second AZD1222 dose. This TCR was recovered from an adult who received the AZD1222 COVID-19 vaccine. The rearrangement joins TRBV11-3 to TRBJ1-3; D gene ambiguous. Here the CDR3 DNA reads TGTGCCAGCAGCTTGGGTTCTGGAAACACCATATATTTT. Translating it yields CASSLGSGNTIYF.